The 20 T cell receptor beta chains below all came from one sample that was sequenced in a study of blood T cell repertoires in COVID-19. The data were produced by immunoSEQ multiplex PCR, yet TCRdb's version contains in-frame clones alone and is incomplete. This sample has 250,000 to 300,000 clones; approximately 83% occur once, and the top ten carry under 2.5%. Material: PBMCs or T cells enriched from blood (not recorded which). The receptors stem from a woman aged 45-59 years who had recovered from COVID-19.

This clone was observed a few times. The V call is TRBV4-2, the J call TRBJ1-3; D not certain. CDR1 is LGHNA, CDR2 YNFKEQ, per germline. V was shortened by 4 bases and J by 2 bases, with 15 bases between the two germline ends. This CDR3 has 16 amino acids. The CDR3 here is CASSPHLLVTGNTIYF. The CDR3 coding sequence is TGTGCCAGCAGCCCACACCTCCTTGTAACTGGAAACACCATATATTTT.

The J gene is TRBJ2-1, the V gene TRBV5-1; a weak D match, TRBD2 (6 bases). V was cut by 0 bases and J by 2 bases, with 12 bases left in between. The CDR3 sequence is 16 residues long. Germline CDR1 is SGHRS and CDR2 is YFSETQ. The CDR3 nucleotides are TGCGCCAGCAGCTTGGCCGGGGAGGTAACCTACAATGAGCAGTTCTTC. Translation gives CASSLAGEVTYNEQFF.

The V and J genes are TRBV27 and TRBJ2-1, with TRBD1 identical over 7 bases. Germline V gene data show CDR1 as MNHEY and CDR2 as SMNVEV (reference sequence). The CDR3 contains 16 residues. V trimming: 2 bases; J trimming: 0 bases; junction bases outside the gene matches: 4. The CDR3 sequence: CASSLRGQHSYNEQFF. DNA of the CDR3: TGTGCCAGCAGTTTAAGGGGGCAGCACTCCTACAATGAGCAGTTCTTC.

This chain connects TRBV7-6 to TRBJ2-1; 10 positions agree with TRBD2. V lost 5 bases to trimming and J lost 3 bases; unmatched junction nucleotides: 4. Germline loops: CDR1 SGHVS, CDR2 FNYEAQ. This CDR3 contains 15 residues. The CDR3 sequence: CASSELAGHYNEQFF. The CDR3 DNA reads TGTGCCAGCAGCGAACTAGCGGGACACTACAATGAGCAGTTCTTC. The entire variable domain, with the rest obtained from reference TRBV7-6 and TRBJ2-1, is as follows: GAGVSQSPRYKVTKRGQDVALRCDPISGHVSLYWYRQALGQGPEFLTYFNYEAQQDKSGLPNDRFSAERPEGSISTLTIQRTEQRDSAMYRCASSELAGHYNEQFFGPGTRLTVL.

The rearrangement uses TRBV19 and TRBJ1-4; D not certain. The CDR3 runs 14 residues. The germline gives CDR1 LNHDA, CDR2 SQIVND (reference sequence). V lost 6 bases, J lost 10 bases, and 18 bases lay in between. CDR3 protein: CASSPPDREGKLFF. In DNA, the CDR3 is TGTGCCAGTAGCCCCCCGGACCGGGAAGGAAAACTGTTTTTT.

The V and J genes are TRBV2 and TRBJ1-5, with 8 nucleotides matching TRBD1. There are 15 residues in the CDR3. V shed 6 bases, J shed 9 bases, and the junction held 13 bases outside the gene matches. CDR1 is SNHLY and CDR2 is FYNNEI in the germline V gene. The CDR3 loop reads CASRPDRGRAGPQHF. The CDR3 bases are TGTGCCAGCAGGCCCGACAGGGGCCGCGCCGGGCCCCAGCATTTT.

This sequence joins TRBV9 and TRBJ2-7, with a weak D call TRBD2 (6 bases). Deletions cut 7 bases from V and 6 bases from J, with 20 bases between. Germline V gene lookup returns CDR1 SGDLS and CDR2 YYNGEE. This CDR3 has 14 residues. The chain's CDR3 is CASSEGPPSGEQYF. The CDR3 DNA reads TGTGCCAGCTCGGAGGGGCCCCCTTCAGGCGAGCAGTACTTC. Combining the CDR3 with reference TRBV9 and TRBJ2-7 gives the whole variable domain DSGVTQTPKHLITATGQRVTLRCSPRSGDLSVYWYQQSLDQGLQFLIQYYNGEERAKGNILERFSAQQFPDLHSELNLSSLELGDSALYFCASSEGPPSGEQYFGPGTRLTVT.

The chain links TRBV19 to TRBJ2-7, with TRBD2 matching over 11 bases. This CDR3 is 15 amino acids long. Trimming removed 4 bases from V and 6 bases from J; junction bases left unmatched: 8. Germline CDR1 LNHDA, CDR2 SQIVND (reference sequence). This CDR3 reads CASSNLSGRDSEQYF. The CDR3 DNA is TGTGCCAGTAGTAACCTTAGCGGGAGGGACTCCGAGCAGTACTTC.

The chain couples TRBV5-4 to TRBJ2-1; 16 positions match TRBD2. Germline V gene lookup returns CDR1 SGHNT and CDR2 YYREEE (reference sequence). The trim removed 4 bases at V and 4 bases at J, leaving 8 bases unmatched. The CDR3 covers 18 residues. CDR3 coding DNA: TGTGCCAGCAGCCGGGGACTAGCGGGAGGGAGCCTTTACAATGAGCAGTTCTTC. Translation gives CASSRGLAGGSLYNEQFF.

Notes on this clone: A junction end diverges from the germline sequence, so it may reflect a read error. This CDR3 is CASSLASASGSPYPQYF. DNA of the CDR3: TGTGCTAGCAGCTTAGCGAGCGCTAGCGGGAGTCCCTACCCCCAGTACTTC. The gene calls are TRBV7-7 and TRBJ2-5, with 10 bases aligning to TRBD2. CDR1 is SSHAT and CDR2 is FNYEAQ in the germline V gene (reference sequence). The CDR3 covers 17 residues.

This clone was detected a few times. The chain has TRBV4-1 and TRBJ2-1, with 11 bases lining up with TRBD2. The V segment lost 6 bases and the J segment 4 bases; nucleotides outside the gene matches: 5. The germline gives CDR1 MGHRA, CDR2 YSYEKL. The length of the CDR3 is 15 residues. The CDR3 protein is CASSTSGRTYNEQFF. In DNA form, the CDR3 reads TGCGCCAGCAGTACTAGCGGGAGAACGTACAATGAGCAGTTCTTC.

The chain recombines TRBV18 with TRBJ2-2; D not resolved. The V gene lost 3 bases and the J gene lost 1 base, with 12 bases spanning the gap. This CDR3 region has 16 residues. CDR1 is KGHSH and CDR2 is LQKENI in the germline V gene. For the CDR3, the DNA is TGTGCCAGCTCACCGACCAGGTCAGGGAACACCGGGGAGCTGTTTTTT. Its protein product is CASSPTRSGNTGELFF.

The chain has TRBV7-9 and TRBJ1-1; no firm D call. The CDR3 spans 12 residues. V lost 4 bases and J lost 2, with 5 bases in between. From germline, CDR1 is SEHNR and CDR2 FQNEAQ (reference sequence). CDR3 amino acids: CASSWPNTEAFF. The CDR3 coding sequence is TGTGCCAGCAGCTGGCCAAACACTGAAGCTTTCTTT.

The chain has TRBV4-1 and TRBJ2-3, with TRBD2 matching over 9 bases. The V gene's germline CDR1 is MGHRA and CDR2 YSYEKL. The CDR3 runs to 19 residues. Unmatched junction bases numbered 23, after V lost 4 bases and J lost 9 bases. CDR3 sequence (DNA): TGCGCCAGCAGCCGGATAGCGGGAGCCTCAACCCCCTACGGGGGGACGCAGTATTTT. This codes for CASSRIAGASTPYGGTQYF.

This clone appeared a single time. This chain connects TRBV11-2 to TRBJ1-6; D ambiguous. Trimming cost V 6 bases and J 3 bases, with 9 bases left between them. This CDR3 region has 14 residues. Looked up from germline, CDR1 is SGHAT and CDR2 is FQNNGV. The CDR3 DNA sequence: TGTGCCAGCAGGTCACACTACTATAATTCACCCCTCCACTTT. Translating it yields CASRSHYYNSPLHF. Together with reference TRBV11-2 and TRBJ1-6, the CDR3 gives the full variable domain: EAGVAQSPRYKIIEKRQSVAFWCNPISGHATLYWYQQILGQGPKLLIQFQNNGVVDDSQLPKDRFSAERLKGVDSTLKIQPAKLEDSAVYLCASRSHYYNSPLHFGNGTRLTVT.

V is TRBV3-1 (or the pseudogene TRBV3-2) and J is TRBJ1-3, with 7 positions matching TRBD1. The CDR3 totals 18 residues. J lost 0 bases, V lost 1 base, and 9 bases had no gene match. The germline V gene has CDR1 LGHDT and CDR2 YNNKEL (reference sequence). CDR3 in DNA: TGTGCCAGCAGCCAAGGAATTTCGACAGGGTCCTCTGGAAACACCATATATTTT. Protein product: CASSQGISTGSSGNTIYF.

The rearrangement links TRBV27 to TRBJ1-5; a possible D gene is TRBD1 (6 bases). Looked up from germline, CDR1 is MNHEY and CDR2 is SMNVEV (reference sequence). V dropped 7 bases and J dropped 4 bases, with 20 bases sitting between them. This CDR3 comprises 16 residues. The CDR3 region is CASNQRARTENQPQHF. CDR3 bases: TGTGCCAGCAACCAGAGAGCCCGGACAGAAAATCAGCCCCAGCATTTT.

The chain is built from TRBV28 and TRBJ1-4, with 7 bases lining up with TRBD1. Germline CDR1 is MDHEN and CDR2 is SYDVKM. There are 14 residues in the CDR3. The V and J ends lost 6 bases and 7 bases, in that order; junction bases with no gene match: 8. Here the CDR3 DNA reads TGTGCCAGCAGCCACCACAGGGGTGGTGAAAAACTGTTTTTT. Residues: CASSHHRGGEKLFF.

The chain links TRBV28 to TRBJ2-6, with unresolved D. CDR3 length equals 15 residues. The germline CDR1 and CDR2 sequences are MDHEN and SYDVKM. V lost 5 bases, J lost 4 bases, and 12 bases lay in between. CDR3 region: CASSLQLGGANVLTF. CDR3 nucleotide sequence: TGTGCCAGCAGTCTCCAGTTGGGCGGGGCCAACGTCCTGACTTTC.

This sequence joins TRBV6-5 and TRBJ2-1; 11 bases match TRBD2. The CDR3 extends over 15 amino acids. The germline CDR1 and CDR2 sequences are MNHEY and SVGAGI. The V segment lost 3 bases and the J segment 7 bases; nucleotides outside the gene matches: 5. The CDR3 loop reads CASSYILAGANEQFF. The CDR3 DNA reads TGTGCCAGCAGTTATATACTAGCGGGAGCGAATGAGCAGTTCTTC.